What follows is one TCR beta chain and its context. The antigen is undetermined. The repertoire was sequenced with immunoSEQ multiplex PCR; TCRdb's copy has only in-frame clones and lacks some. The data contain fewer than 130,000 clones, just under 95% of them seen just once; the ten biggest clones take up 2% to 3%. This specimen belongs to a study of T cell responses to AZD1222 COVID-19 vaccine. Notes on the study in general: Among spike-specific TCRs, nearly half reportedly target unmutated variant regions.

Germline V lookup: CDR1 SGHRS, CDR2 YFSETQ. This CDR3 is 11 amino acids long. Trimming shortened V by 4 bases and J by 9 bases, and 9 bases separated the two germline ends. The specimen comprised peripheral blood, sampled 28 days after the second AZD1222 dose. V is TRBV5-1 and J is TRBJ2-3, with D uncertain. The TCR sequence derives from an adult who received the AZD1222 COVID-19 vaccine. The CDR3 sequence: CASSPGETQYF. CDR3 nucleotides: TGCGCCAGCAGCCCAGGTGAGACGCAGTATTTT. Using reference TRBV5-1 and TRBJ2-3 for the parts outside the CDR3, the full variable domain is KAGVTQTPRYLIKTRGQQVTLSCSPISGHRSVSWYQQTPGQGLQFLFEYFSETQRNKGNFPGRFSGRQFSNSRSEMNVSTLELGDSALYLCASSPGETQYFGPGTRLTVL.